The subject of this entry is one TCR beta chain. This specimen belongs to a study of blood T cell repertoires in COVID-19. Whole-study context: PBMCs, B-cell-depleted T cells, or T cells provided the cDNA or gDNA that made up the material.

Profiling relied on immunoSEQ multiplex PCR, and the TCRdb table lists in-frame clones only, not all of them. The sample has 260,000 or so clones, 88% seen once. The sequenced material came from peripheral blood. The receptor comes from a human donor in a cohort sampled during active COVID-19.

CDR3 nucleotides: TGTGCCAGCACCTCGGTACTCTACGAGCAGTACTTC. It yields the protein CASTSVLYEQYF. The chain recombines TRBV6-5 with TRBJ2-7; D is undetermined. The V and J ends lost 7 bases and 3 bases respectively, with 10 bases between them. CDR3 size: 12 residues. Germline V CDR1 and CDR2: MNHEY, SVGAGI.